This entry is about one TCR beta chain. Its target is not known. immunoSEQ v3.0 was run at survey level. Sequencing had a target that covered about 40,000-50,000 T-cell genomes per sample. Here immunoSEQ multiplex PCR was the method, and the copy in TCRdb shows in-frame clones only, minus some. The sample carries about 25,000 clones, approximately 88% recorded once. This sample stems from a study of long-term antiretroviral therapy in people with HIV. Broader study findings: Across all time points, the repertoire was dominated by clones that expanded before ART.

J was trimmed by 4 bases and V by 0 bases; bases with no gene match: 8. The germline V gene has CDR1 PRHDT and CDR2 FYEKMQ (reference sequence). The CDR3 runs to 17 residues. This sample comprised unsorted PBMCs, obtained approximately 4.1 years after starting antiretroviral therapy. J is TRBJ1-2 and V is TRBV13; 10 bases agree with TRBD1. The receptor was isolated from a man aged 30-40 years with HIV. CDR3 bases: TGTGCCAGCAGCTTAGGGACAGGGGGCTTTAGTAGCTATGGCTACACCTTC. Translation gives CASSLGTGGFSSYGYTF.